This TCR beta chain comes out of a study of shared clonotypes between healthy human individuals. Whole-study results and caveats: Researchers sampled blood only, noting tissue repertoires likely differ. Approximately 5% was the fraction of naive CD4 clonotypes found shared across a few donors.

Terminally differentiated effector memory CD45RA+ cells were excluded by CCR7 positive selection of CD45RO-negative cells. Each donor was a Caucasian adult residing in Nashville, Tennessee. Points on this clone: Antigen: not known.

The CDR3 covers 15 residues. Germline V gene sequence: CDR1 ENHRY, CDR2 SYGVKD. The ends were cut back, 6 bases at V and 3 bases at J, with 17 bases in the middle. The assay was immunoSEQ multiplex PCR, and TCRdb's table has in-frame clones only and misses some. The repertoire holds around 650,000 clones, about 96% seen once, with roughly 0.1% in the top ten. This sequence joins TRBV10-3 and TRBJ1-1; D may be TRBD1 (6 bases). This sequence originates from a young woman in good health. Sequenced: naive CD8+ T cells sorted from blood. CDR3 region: CAISVGRGGDTEAFF. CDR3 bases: TGTGCCATCAGCGTCGGGAGGGGGGGAGACACTGAAGCTTTCTTT.